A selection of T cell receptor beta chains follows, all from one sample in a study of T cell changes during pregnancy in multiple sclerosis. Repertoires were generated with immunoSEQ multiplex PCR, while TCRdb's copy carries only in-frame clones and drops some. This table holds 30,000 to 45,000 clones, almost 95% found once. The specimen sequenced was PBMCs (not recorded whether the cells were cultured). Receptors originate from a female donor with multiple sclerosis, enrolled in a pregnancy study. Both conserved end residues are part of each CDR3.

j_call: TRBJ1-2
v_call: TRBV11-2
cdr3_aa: CASSLDWGQGEHYGYTF

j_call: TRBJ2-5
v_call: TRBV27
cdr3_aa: CASSLSRVTLTETQYF

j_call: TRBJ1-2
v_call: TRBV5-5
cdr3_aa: CASSPGPLYGYTF

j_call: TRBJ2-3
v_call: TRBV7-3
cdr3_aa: CASSLLPSGRVTDTQYF

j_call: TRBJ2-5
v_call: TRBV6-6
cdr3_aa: CASSYSIIRGGETQYF

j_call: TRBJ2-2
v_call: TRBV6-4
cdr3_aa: CASKLAGDTGELFF

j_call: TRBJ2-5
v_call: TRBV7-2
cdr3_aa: CASSLDGTVRETQYF

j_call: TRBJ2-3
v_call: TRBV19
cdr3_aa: CASRMAAGGYTDTQYF

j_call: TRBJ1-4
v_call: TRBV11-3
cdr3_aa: CASSLCPNDRGDTEKLFF

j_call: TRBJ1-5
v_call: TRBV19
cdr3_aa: CASSIERGAGNQPQHF

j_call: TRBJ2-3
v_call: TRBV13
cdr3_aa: CASSLGRKGRQYF

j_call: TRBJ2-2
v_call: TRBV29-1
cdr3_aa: CSVGRSTGELFF

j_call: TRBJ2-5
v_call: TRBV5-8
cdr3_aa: CASSSPGLKETQYF

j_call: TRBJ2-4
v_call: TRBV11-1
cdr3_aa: CASSFSGKNIQYF

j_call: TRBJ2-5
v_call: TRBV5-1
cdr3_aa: CASSFPGLEVETQYF

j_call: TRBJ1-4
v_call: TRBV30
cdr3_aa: CAWSVLREKLFF

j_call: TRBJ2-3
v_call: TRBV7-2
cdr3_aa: CASSFLGTSGDTQYF

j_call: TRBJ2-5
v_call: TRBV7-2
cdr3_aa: CASSPQVRGGETQYF

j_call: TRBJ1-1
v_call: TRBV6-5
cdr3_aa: CASSNPQGLGAFF

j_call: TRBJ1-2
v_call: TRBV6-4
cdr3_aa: CASSDGDSHGYTF

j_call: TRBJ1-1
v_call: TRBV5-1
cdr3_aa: CASSPGTTNTEAFF

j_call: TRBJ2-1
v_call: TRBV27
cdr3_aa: CASSPGTGEGEQFF